The 15 T cell receptor beta chains given below trace back to one sample, sequenced in a study of cytomegalovirus exposure and HLA in healthy donors. Primers: 60 Vbeta forward and 13 Jbeta reverse. The data were produced by immunoSEQ multiplex PCR, yet TCRdb's version contains in-frame clones alone and is incomplete. Of over 150,000 clones detected, roughly three quarters appear once; the ten largest clones hold roughly 13%. Sequenced material: PBMCs. These receptors were taken from a man aged 25 to 45 in good health and CMV-seropositive.

CDR3 sequence reads: CASSLGSPGLAGGLYEQYF. The CDR3 DNA reads as TGTGCCAGCAGCTTGGGATCTCCGGGACTAGCGGGAGGGCTCTACGAGCAGTACTTC. The chain is built from TRBV5-5 and TRBJ2-7, with 16 bases aligning to TRBD2. CDR1 is SGHKS and CDR2 is YYEKEE in the germline V gene (reference sequence). This CDR3 is built from 19 residues. After removal of 0 bases from V and 3 bases from J, the junction contained 9 bases not matched to a gene.

The chain recombines TRBV7-8 with TRBJ2-2; no reliable D call. CDR3 size: 13 residues. Germline CDR1 SGHVS, CDR2 FQNEAQ. Between the trimmed V and J ends, which lost 2 bases and 6 bases, there was a span of 7 bases. CDR3 nucleotide sequence: TGTGCCAGCAGCTTAATATCTGCCGGGGAGCTGTTTTTT. Translation gives CASSLISAGELFF.

The chain couples TRBV30 to TRBJ2-5, with D possibly matching TRBD1 (6 bases). Germline V gene lookup returns CDR1 GTSNPN and CDR2 SVGIG (reference sequence). The CDR3 loop spans 13 amino acids. V was trimmed by 3 bases and J by 4 bases, leaving 12 bases between them. CDR3 sequence reads: CAWSGQPGETQYF. The CDR3 DNA follows: TGTGCCTGGAGCGGACAGCCAGGAGAGACCCAGTACTTC. The variable domain in full, with the rest retrieved from reference TRBV30 and TRBJ2-5, is SQTIHQWPATLVQPVGSPLSLECTVEGTSNPNLYWYRQAAGRGLQLLFYSVGIGQISSEVPQNLSASRPQDRQFILSSKKLLLSDSGFYLCAWSGQPGETQYFGPGTRLLVL.

This chain joins TRBV6-5 and TRBJ1-1; no reliable D call. Per germline, CDR1 MNHEY and CDR2 SVGAGI. The CDR3 is 15 amino acids. The V end lost 3 bases, the J end lost 4 bases, and 15 bases lay between the germline ends. CDR3 sequence: CASSYSVDSRTEAFF. CDR3 nucleotides: TGTGCCAGCAGTTATTCTGTTGACTCCCGCACTGAAGCTTTCTTT.

The chain carries TRBV2 and TRBJ1-3, with D possibly being TRBD1 (6 bases). Germline V lookup: CDR1 SNHLY, CDR2 FYNNEI. CDR3 length equals 15 residues. Deletions cut 1 base from V and 3 bases from J, with 10 bases between. This CDR3 reads CASSEEGDIGNTIYF. The CDR3 DNA reads as TGTGCCAGCAGTGAAGAGGGGGATATTGGAAACACCATATATTTT. The full variable domain, its missing parts supplied by reference TRBV2 and TRBJ1-3, is EPEVTQTPSHQVTQMGQEVILRCVPISNHLYFYWYRQILGQKVEFLVSFYNNEISEKSEIFDDQFSVERPDGSNFTLKIRSTKLEDSAMYFCASSEEGDIGNTIYFGEGSWLTVV.

The V call is TRBV6-4, the J call TRBJ2-5; possibly TRBD2 for D (6 bases). V lost 0 bases to trimming and J lost 2 bases, with 16 bases between them. The germline V gene has CDR1 MRHNA and CDR2 SNTAGT. The CDR3 consists of 17 residues. DNA for the CDR3: TGTGCCAGCAGTGACTCCCCGTTGGTGGGGACTCAAGAGACCCAGTACTTC. Residues: CASSDSPLVGTQETQYF.

The gene calls are TRBV21-1 and TRBJ2-1; the table gives TRBD2 as D, unverified against the DNA. TRBV21-1 is a pseudogene. There are 13 residues in the CDR3. The CDR3 loop is CASKGLADNEQFF. The CDR3, as DNA: TGTGCCAGCAAGGGACTTGCTGACAATGAGCAGTTCTTC.

This chain joins TRBV15 and TRBJ2-7; perhaps TRBD2 as D (5 bases). The CDR3 spans 15 residues. Germline lookup yields CDR1 LNHNV and CDR2 YYDKDF (reference sequence). With 1 base removed from V and 4 bases from J, the gap between germline ends came to 14 bases. The CDR3 region is CATSRGVEAAYEQYF. CDR3 in DNA: TGTGCCACCAGCAGAGGGGTGGAGGCCGCGTACGAGCAGTACTTC.

CDR3 amino acids: CASSFTGQGPFNEQYF. The CDR3 DNA sequence: TGTGCCAGCAGTTTTACGGGACAGGGGCCCTTCAACGAGCAGTACTTC. J is TRBJ2-7 and V is TRBV6-6, with TRBD1 identical over 10 bases. The J segment lost 5 bases and the V segment lost 4 bases, leaving 11 bases of the junction unmatched. Looked up from germline, CDR1 is MNHNY and CDR2 is SVGAGI (reference sequence). The CDR3 has 16 amino acids.

The gene calls are TRBV5-1 and TRBJ1-1; D not certain. The V gene's germline CDR1 is SGHRS and CDR2 YFSETQ. The CDR3 runs 14 residues. V lost 3 bases, J lost 5 bases, and 14 bases lay in between. The CDR3 reads CASSSAIEATEAFF. The CDR3 DNA follows: TGCGCCAGCAGCTCCGCAATAGAAGCGACTGAAGCTTTCTTT.

This chain uses TRBV5-1 with TRBJ2-1; D uncertain. CDR3 length: 12 residues. In germline, CDR1 is SGHRS, CDR2 YFSETQ. Trimming took 3 bases from V and 4 from J, leaving 5 bases between them. CDR3 sequence: CASSSPYNEQFF. The DNA for the CDR3 is TGCGCCAGCAGCTCTCCTTACAATGAGCAGTTCTTC.

The chain has TRBV5-1 and TRBJ2-5; 9 bases line up with TRBD1. This CDR3 has 14 residues. J gave up 4 bases and V 5 bases, and 6 bases lay outside the gene matches. The germline V gene has CDR1 SGHRS and CDR2 YFSETQ. This CDR3 reads CASSSQGQGETQYF. In DNA, the CDR3 is TGCGCCAGCAGTTCACAGGGACAGGGAGAGACCCAGTACTTC.

The chain has TRBV5-5 and TRBJ2-7, with 9 bases matching TRBD1. The germline CDR1 and CDR2 sequences are SGHKS and YYEKEE (reference sequence). With 5 bases clipped from V and 3 bases from J, the junction kept 12 bases outside the gene matches. The CDR3 runs 16 residues. DNA for the CDR3: TGTGCCAGCAGAACTGCCCCGGGACAGGGAGTCTACGAGCAGTACTTC. Its protein product is CASRTAPGQGVYEQYF. Filled out from reference TRBV5-5 and TRBJ2-7, the complete variable domain reads DAGVTQSPTHLIKTRGQQVTLRCSPISGHKSVSWYQQVLGQGPQFIFQYYEKEERGRGNFPDRFSARQFPNYSSELNVNALLLGDSALYLCASRTAPGQGVYEQYFGPGTRLTVT.

The table lists this clone with a count of one. The chain carries TRBV15 and TRBJ1-6, with D hard to call. Germline CDR1 LNHNV, CDR2 YYDKDF (reference sequence). This CDR3 has 14 residues. Trimming took off 3 bases at V and 5 bases at J, with 8 bases between the two ends. CDR3 loop: CATSSSADNSPLHF. The CDR3 DNA follows: TGTGCCACCAGCAGCTCTGCAGATAATTCACCCCTCCACTTT. Together with reference TRBV15 and TRBJ1-6, the CDR3 gives the full variable domain: DAMVIQNPRYQVTQFGKPVTLSCSQTLNHNVMYWYQQKSSQAPKLLFHYYDKDFNNEADTPDNFQSRRPNTSFCFLDIRSPGLGDTAMYLCATSSSADNSPLHFGNGTRLTVT.

The V gene is TRBV12-5, the J gene TRBJ2-7; D gene unclear. The germline CDR1 and CDR2 sequences are LGHNT and FRNRAP. This CDR3 has 13 residues. Trimming pared 3 bases from V and 1 base from J, leaving 7 bases between. The CDR3 spells CASGFPSSYEQYF. The CDR3 bases are TGTGCTAGTGGTTTCCCCAGTTCCTACGAGCAGTACTTC.